Presented here are 11 T cell receptor beta chains from one specimen sequenced in a study of a mutant IDH1 vaccine in newly diagnosed glioma. Here immunoSEQ multiplex PCR was the method, and the copy in TCRdb shows in-frame clones only, minus some. Of fewer than 40,000 clones in the sample, around 78% were seen once. The antigens these receptors bind are not known. Time point denoted: week 5, during vaccination. In the vaccine, a single dose held 300 ug of the mutant IDH1 20-mer peptide, along with topical imiquimod. Sequencing used PBMCs, obtained from a glioma patient whose treatment included an IDH1 peptide vaccine. All receptors derive from a man aged 40-49 years with glioma.

The rearrangement joins TRBV2 to TRBJ2-7; 8 positions agree with TRBD2. Trimming removed 6 bases from V and 3 bases from J; junction bases left unmatched: 7. The V gene's germline CDR1 is SNHLY and CDR2 FYNNEI. The CDR3 totals 14 residues. DNA of the CDR3: TGTGCCAGCAGGCAAAGCGGGGGCCTCTACGAGCAGTACTTC. Residues: CASRQSGGLYEQYF. Filled out from reference TRBV2 and TRBJ2-7, the complete variable domain reads EPEVTQTPSHQVTQMGQEVILRCVPISNHLYFYWYRQILGQKVEFLVSFYNNEISEKSEIFDDQFSVERPDGSNFTLKIRSTKLEDSAMYFCASRQSGGLYEQYFGPGTRLTVT.

This chain joins TRBV2 and TRBJ1-5, with TRBD1 matching over 8 bases. Trimming took 6 bases from V and 4 from J; bases not matched to a gene: 5. There are 14 residues in the CDR3. In germline, CDR1 is SNHLY, CDR2 FYNNEI. The CDR3 loop is CASRPQGGNQPQHF. CDR3 coding DNA: TGTGCCAGCAGGCCACAGGGGGGGAATCAGCCCCAGCATTTT.

The chain joins TRBV10-3 to TRBJ2-7; weak D call: TRBD1 (5 bases). The CDR3 sequence is 12 residues long. V was clipped by 7 bases and J by 9 bases, with 16 bases between them. CDR1 and CDR2 from the germline V gene are ENHRY and SYGVKD. CDR3 residues: CAINHPSTGQYF. The CDR3 DNA follows: TGTGCCATCAACCATCCCTCTACAGGGCAGTACTTC.

The chain combines TRBV4-1 with TRBJ1-2; D is perhaps TRBD1 (6 bases). V was trimmed by 0 bases and J by 4 bases, leaving 15 bases between them. Germline V CDR1 and CDR2: MGHRA, YSYEKL. The CDR3 extends over 16 amino acids. The CDR3 DNA is TGCGCCAGCAGCCAAGATCAGGGGCGGTATGGCTATGGCTACACCTTC. Protein: CASSQDQGRYGYGYTF.

This clone was counted only a few times. The chain employs TRBV5-6 and TRBJ1-6, with 7 bases aligning to TRBD1. The germline gives CDR1 SGHDT, CDR2 YYEEEE. The CDR3 is made up of 15 amino acids. With V trimmed by 2 bases and J by 7 bases, 6 bases remained unmatched. This CDR3 reads CASSFGDRGNSPLHF. In DNA form, the CDR3 reads TGTGCCAGCAGCTTCGGGGACAGAGGAAATTCACCCCTCCACTTT.

The rearrangement links TRBV6-5 to TRBJ1-1, with TRBD1 as a possible D gene (6 bases). Germline CDR1 reads MNHEY; CDR2 reads SVGAGI. This CDR3 region has 15 residues. The V and J ends lost 1 base and 3 bases respectively, with 12 bases between them. CDR3 residues: CASSYFQGIDTEAFF. The CDR3 nucleotides are TGTGCCAGCAGTTACTTCCAGGGGATCGACACTGAAGCTTTCTTT.

The chain combines TRBV6-4 with TRBJ2-3; 9 nucleotides align to TRBD2. CDR1 and CDR2 (germline): MRHNA, SNTAGT. The CDR3 consists of 14 residues. The V gene end was trimmed by 6 bases and the J gene end by 1 base; junction bases not matched to a gene: 2. CDR3 nucleotides: TGTGCCAGCAGCTCTAGCGGGGGCACAGATACGCAGTATTTT. Translating gives CASSSSGGTDTQYF.

This chain joins TRBV4-1 and TRBJ2-1; D not certain. Germline CDR1 MGHRA, CDR2 YSYEKL. V was trimmed by 0 bases and J by 4 bases, leaving 7 bases between them. The CDR3 is 14 amino acids. CDR3 loop: CASSQESVYNEQFF. The CDR3 coding sequence is TGCGCCAGCAGCCAAGAGTCCGTTTACAATGAGCAGTTCTTC.

The chain carries TRBV6-1 and TRBJ2-5; possibly TRBD1 for D (5 bases). Per germline, CDR1 MNHNS and CDR2 SASEGT. With 5 bases removed from V and 5 bases from J, the gap between germline ends came to 15 bases. CDR3 length: 14 amino acids. This chain's CDR3 is CASSTDTWRETQYF. The CDR3 DNA is TGTGCCAGCAGTACGGACACATGGCGGGAGACCCAGTACTTC.

The chain uses TRBV7-8 and TRBJ2-3, with 8 positions matching TRBD2. CDR1 and CDR2 from the germline V gene are SGHVS and FQNEAQ. This CDR3 contains 18 residues. Trimming removed 4 bases from V and 3 bases from J; junction bases left unmatched: 15. This chain's CDR3 is CASSSAGRGGRKTDTQYF. CDR3 nucleotides: TGTGCCAGCAGCTCCGCCGGACGGGGGGGCCGAAAAACAGATACGCAGTATTTT. Variable domain in full (rest from reference TRBV7-8 and TRBJ2-3): GAGVSQSPRYKVAKRGQDVALRCDPISGHVSLFWYQQALGQGPEFLTYFQNEAQLDKSGLPSDRFFAERPEGSVSTLKIQRTQQEDSAVYLCASSSAGRGGRKTDTQYFGPGTRLTVL.

The chain carries TRBV15 and TRBJ2-5; TRBD2 aligns across 7 bases. Losses at the gene ends were 5 bases for V and 5 bases for J; bases not matched to a gene: 5. This CDR3 has 13 residues. From germline, CDR1 is LNHNV and CDR2 YYDKDF (reference sequence). The CDR3 nucleotides read TGTGCCACCAGCGGAATCGGGGGGGAGACCCAGTACTTC. Translated, it gives CATSGIGGETQYF.